The 31 T cell receptor beta chains reported below all come from one sample, sequenced in a study of cytomegalovirus exposure and HLA in healthy donors. Both 60 Vbeta primers and 13 Jbeta primers went into the PCR. Assay used: immunoSEQ multiplex PCR; TCRdb lists only in-frame clones, some missing. Among 200,000 to 250,000 clones listed, around 89% were seen once. The sequenced material came from PBMCs. Receptors were obtained from a woman aged 18 to 35 in good health and CMV-seronegative.

The J gene is TRBJ2-1, the V gene TRBV30; 8 nucleotides line up with TRBD2. The trim removed 2 bases at V and 4 bases at J, leaving 10 bases unmatched. Germline V lookup: CDR1 GTSNPN, CDR2 SVGIG (reference sequence). There are 16 residues in the CDR3. DNA of the CDR3: TGTGCCTGGAGTACCCGCACTAGCGGAGGATACAATGAGCAGTTCTTC. This encodes CAWSTRTSGGYNEQFF.

With respect to this clone: The same CDR3 can be traced to other DNA sequences in this sample. The chain combines TRBV4-3 with TRBJ2-7, with 9 positions matching TRBD1. Per germline, CDR1 LGHNA and CDR2 YSLEER. V trimming: 4 bases; J trimming: 1 base; junction bases outside the gene matches: 2. The length of the CDR3 is 14 residues. CDR3 residues: CASSPGTGSYEQYF. The CDR3, as DNA: TGCGCCAGCAGCCCCGGGACAGGGTCCTACGAGCAGTACTTC.

This clone was recorded once. This chain links TRBV6-5 with TRBJ1-2; TRBD1 agrees at 10 bases. Unmatched junction bases numbered 5, after V lost 6 bases and J lost 4 bases. CDR3 length equals 14 residues. CDR1 and CDR2 (germline): MNHEY, SVGAGI. This CDR3 is CASSPGTGAYGYTF. The CDR3 nucleotides read TGTGCCAGCAGCCCCGGGACAGGGGCCTATGGCTACACCTTC.

The chain carries TRBV9 and TRBJ1-3; D gene ambiguous. The germline CDR1 and CDR2 sequences are SGDLS and YYNGEE. The V and J ends lost 4 bases and 1 base respectively, with 18 bases between them. The CDR3 is 17 residues long. CDR3 nucleotides: TGTGCCAGCAGCCCCCCCGTGAGGGAGAGGTCTGGAAACACCATATATTTT. This translates into CASSPPVRERSGNTIYF. The full variable domain, its missing parts supplied by reference TRBV9 and TRBJ1-3, is DSGVTQTPKHLITATGQRVTLRCSPRSGDLSVYWYQQSLDQGLQFLIQYYNGEERAKGNILERFSAQQFPDLHSELNLSSLELGDSALYFCASSPPVRERSGNTIYFGEGSWLTVV.

The rearrangement joins TRBV7-2 to TRBJ1-1; D is ambiguous. Germline V lookup: CDR1 SGHTA, CDR2 FQGNSA. The V and J ends lost 5 bases and 0 bases respectively, with 16 bases between them. This CDR3 comprises 16 residues. The CDR3 region has the DNA TGTGCCAGCAGCCCCAAAGCCGGGAAAATGAACACTGAAGCTTTCTTT. Amino acids: CASSPKAGKMNTEAFF. The variable domain in full, completed from reference TRBV7-2 and TRBJ1-1, reads GAGVSQSPSNKVTEKGKDVELRCDPISGHTALYWYRQSLGQGLEFLIYFQGNSAPDKSGLPSDRFSAERTGGSVSTLTIQRTQQEDSAVYLCASSPKAGKMNTEAFFGQGTRLTVV.

This clone has a single count. V and J are TRBV4-3 and TRBJ2-1; 12 nucleotides align to TRBD2. Germline CDR1 is LGHNA and CDR2 is YSLEER. The ends lost 1 base at V and 3 bases at J; junction bases unmatched: 7. The CDR3 covers 18 residues. CDR3 region: CASSQASGGALNYNEQFF. The CDR3 DNA sequence: TGCGCCAGCAGCCAAGCTAGCGGGGGGGCCCTTAACTACAATGAGCAGTTCTTC.

V usage is TRBV7-9 and J usage is TRBJ2-7; 10 bases line up with TRBD2. V trimming: 2 bases; J trimming: 0 bases; junction bases outside the gene matches: 1. This CDR3 has 15 residues. Germline V lookup: CDR1 SEHNR, CDR2 FQNEAQ (reference sequence). The CDR3 spells CASSLRTSGSYEQYF. The DNA for the CDR3 is TGTGCCAGCAGCTTACGGACTAGCGGCTCCTACGAGCAGTACTTC.

This clone was observed once. The chain combines TRBV21-1 with TRBJ2-7; TRBD2, the table's D call, lacks a check against the DNA. TRBV21-1 represents a pseudogene. This CDR3 spans 17 amino acids. The CDR3 DNA is TGTGCCACCAGAGTTCTAGCGGGGTTCGGGGCACTCTACGAGCAGTACTTC. This gives the protein CATRVLAGFGALYEQYF.

The rearrangement uses TRBV6-5 and TRBJ1-2; TRBD1 is a possible D gene (5 bases). The CDR3 is 14 amino acids. V dropped 4 bases and J dropped 4 bases, with 13 bases sitting between them. Germline loops: CDR1 MNHEY, CDR2 SVGAGI. The CDR3 sequence is CASSLDSARYGYTF. In DNA, the CDR3 is TGTGCCAGCAGTTTAGACAGTGCCCGCTATGGCTACACCTTC.

The rearrangement uses TRBV27 and TRBJ2-5; the D gene is possibly TRBD2 (6 bases). Trimming stripped 4 bases from V and 5 bases from J, with 14 bases between. Germline CDR1 MNHEY, CDR2 SMNVEV (reference sequence). The CDR3 has 14 residues. The CDR3 region has the DNA TGTGCCAGCAGTTACGGGACTCCCTTGGAGACCCAGTACTTC. As protein: CASSYGTPLETQYF.

This sequence joins TRBV21-1 and TRBJ2-7; no check of the table's D call, TRBD2, against the DNA was made. TRBV21-1 is described as a pseudogene. The CDR3 sequence is 16 residues long. CDR3 loop: CASSKERTSGNYEQYF. The CDR3 DNA reads as TGTGCCAGCAGCAAAGAAAGGACTAGCGGCAACTACGAGCAGTACTTC.

The J gene is TRBJ2-3, the V gene TRBV19; D unresolved. Germline loops: CDR1 LNHDA, CDR2 SQIVND (reference sequence). The CDR3 has 12 residues. V was clipped by 3 bases and J by 10 bases, with 11 bases between them. CDR3 amino acids: CASSIDERAQYF. CDR3 bases: TGTGCCAGTAGTATTGATGAACGGGCGCAGTATTTT.

V is TRBV5-8 and J is TRBJ1-2, with TRBD1 as a possible D gene (6 bases). This CDR3 region has 15 residues. CDR1 is SGHTS and CDR2 is YDEGEE in the germline V gene. V was pared by 2 bases and J by 7 bases, with 18 bases between. CDR3 amino acids: CASSLRLRGHGGYTF. Written as DNA, the CDR3 is TGTGCCAGCAGCTTACGGCTGCGGGGGCATGGTGGCTACACCTTC.

The rearrangement joins TRBV2 to TRBJ2-2, with TRBD1 identical over 8 bases. CDR3 size: 15 residues. Germline loops: CDR1 SNHLY, CDR2 FYNNEI. J was trimmed by 1 base and V by 6 bases; bases with no gene match: 4. The CDR3 DNA reads TGTGCCAGCAGCCTACAGGGGGTGAACACCGGGGAGCTGTTTTTT. The encoded protein is CASSLQGVNTGELFF. The complete variable domain, with remaining parts taken from reference TRBV2 and TRBJ2-2, reads EPEVTQTPSHQVTQMGQEVILRCVPISNHLYFYWYRQILGQKVEFLVSFYNNEISEKSEIFDDQFSVERPDGSNFTLKIRSTKLEDSAMYFCASSLQGVNTGELFFGEGSRLTVL.

V is TRBV2 and J is TRBJ2-5, with 9 bases matching TRBD1. The V and J ends lost 8 bases and 5 bases, in that order; junction bases with no gene match: 6. CDR1 SNHLY and CDR2 FYNNEI come from the germline V gene. This CDR3 has 13 residues. CDR3 protein: CASGGQGFETQYF. The CDR3 DNA reads as TGTGCCAGCGGGGGACAGGGCTTTGAGACCCAGTACTTC.

This chain links TRBV5-8 with TRBJ1-5; a possible D gene is TRBD1 (5 bases). Germline V gives CDR1 SGHTS, CDR2 YDEGEE. V lost 2 bases and J lost 1, with 13 bases in between. The CDR3 loop spans 16 amino acids. CDR3 amino acids: CASSFSVGRSNQPQHF. The CDR3 nucleotides read TGTGCCAGCAGCTTTTCGGTGGGGCGAAGCAATCAGCCCCAGCATTTT.

The chain is built from TRBV10-2 and TRBJ2-7, with a possible D match to TRBD1 (6 bases). The CDR3 has 17 amino acids. With 2 bases removed from V and 3 bases from J, the gap between germline ends came to 20 bases. In germline, CDR1 is WSHSY, CDR2 SAAADI. CDR3 nucleotide sequence: TGCGCCAGCAGTGAGCCCCCTCGGGACAAACCTTTCTACGAGCAGTACTTC. Translation gives CASSEPPRDKPFYEQYF.

This clone is a singleton in its sample. The J gene is TRBJ2-7, the V gene TRBV4-2, with TRBD2 matching over 7 bases. V lost 1 base, J lost 7 bases, and 10 bases stayed unmatched. The CDR3 extends over 15 amino acids. Germline values: CDR1 LGHNA, CDR2 YNFKEQ. Here the CDR3 DNA reads TGTGCCAGCAGCCAAGCTGAGGGAGGGCTAGGGGAGCAGTACTTC. Translated, it gives CASSQAEGGLGEQYF.

This clone appeared a single time. Other DNA sequences within the sample encode an identical CDR3. The chain joins TRBV27 to TRBJ2-1; D is perhaps TRBD2 (5 bases). From germline, CDR1 is MNHEY and CDR2 SMNVEV (reference sequence). The CDR3 spans 14 residues. Trimming left V 2 bases short and J 0 bases short, with 5 bases between. The CDR3 DNA is TGTGCCAGCAGTTTAGGGAGCTCCTACAATGAGCAGTTCTTC. Translating it yields CASSLGSSYNEQFF.

The chain is built from TRBV6-5 and TRBJ2-7; a weak D match, TRBD1 (5 bases). CDR1 is MNHEY and CDR2 is SVGAGI in the germline V gene. V shed 5 bases and J shed 3 bases, with 14 bases lying between them. The CDR3 has 14 residues. CDR3 sequence: CASSTQGDIYEQYF. CDR3 DNA: TGTGCCAGCAGTACCCAAGGGGATATCTACGAGCAGTACTTC.

The V call is TRBV7-9, the J call TRBJ2-7, with TRBD2 as a possible D gene (6 bases). Germline assignment: CDR1 SEHNR and CDR2 FQNEAQ (reference sequence). The V gene lost 5 bases and the J gene lost 0 bases, with 14 bases spanning the gap. The CDR3 length is 15 residues. The CDR3 is CASSGGVRDSYEQYF. For the CDR3, the DNA is TGTGCCAGCAGCGGAGGGGTTCGAGACTCCTACGAGCAGTACTTC.

As regards this clone: Different DNA sequences within this sample yield the same CDR3. V gene TRBV6-5 combines with J gene TRBJ1-1, with D tentatively TRBD1 (5 bases). CDR3 length: 12 residues. Trimming removed 6 bases at V and 4 bases at J, with 9 bases between. Germline V CDR1 and CDR2: MNHEY, SVGAGI. The CDR3 bases are TGTGCCAGCAGAACGGGGGGCACTGAAGCTTTCTTT. It translates to CASRTGGTEAFF.

V gene TRBV28 combines with J gene TRBJ2-2, with D perhaps TRBD2 (5 bases). CDR3 length equals 13 residues. CDR1 and CDR2 (germline): MDHEN, SYDVKM. V was clipped by 6 bases and J by 5 bases, with 10 bases between them. The CDR3 protein is CASSREGTGELFF. The CDR3 coding sequence is TGTGCCAGCAGCCGGGAAGGAACCGGGGAGCTGTTTTTT.

The table lists this clone with a few counts. The chain couples TRBV7-2 to TRBJ2-1; 13 bases map to TRBD2. Looked up from germline, CDR1 is SGHTA and CDR2 is FQGNSA. The CDR3 is 16 amino acids. The V and J ends lost 5 bases and 6 bases, in that order; junction bases with no gene match: 7. CDR3 amino acids: CASSPRLAGGLNEQFF. Written as DNA, the CDR3 is TGTGCCAGCAGCCCCAGACTAGCGGGGGGCCTCAATGAGCAGTTCTTC. The full variable domain, its missing parts supplied by reference TRBV7-2 and TRBJ2-1, is GAGVSQSPSNKVTEKGKDVELRCDPISGHTALYWYRQSLGQGLEFLIYFQGNSAPDKSGLPSDRFSAERTGGSVSTLTIQRTQQEDSAVYLCASSPRLAGGLNEQFFGPGTRLTVL.

This chain uses TRBV10-1 with TRBJ2-7; D unresolved. Germline values: CDR1 WNHNN, CDR2 SYGVQD (reference sequence). The CDR3 is 15 residues long. V dropped 5 bases and J dropped 3 bases, with 17 bases sitting between them. DNA for the CDR3: TGCGCCAGCAGTAAGGCCAGAATAAAGCGCTACGAGCAGTACTTC. Translating gives CASSKARIKRYEQYF.

The chain employs TRBV5-4 and TRBJ2-7; TRBD2 agrees at 12 bases. V lost 5 bases and J lost 4; bases outside the gene matches: 7. Germline CDR1 reads SGHNT; CDR2 reads YYREEE (reference sequence). The CDR3 covers 15 residues. The DNA for the CDR3 is TGTGCCAGCAGGACTAGCGGGAGAAGGCGGTACGAGCAGTACTTC. It yields the protein CASRTSGRRRYEQYF. The whole variable domain, remainder taken from reference TRBV5-4 and TRBJ2-7, is ETGVTQSPTHLIKTRGQQVTLRCSSQSGHNTVSWYQQALGQGPQFIFQYYREEENGRGNFPPRFSGLQFPNYSSELNVNALELDDSALYLCASRTSGRRRYEQYFGPGTRLTVT.

The V call is TRBV7-9, the J call TRBJ2-2; TRBD2 agrees at 8 bases. Germline V gene data show CDR1 as SEHNR and CDR2 as FQNEAQ (reference sequence). V trimming: 6 bases; J trimming: 2 bases; junction bases outside the gene matches: 14. This CDR3 spans 18 amino acids. The CDR3 DNA reads as TGTGCCAGCAGACCCTCGGGGGGGCGGGGGATAAACACCGGGGAGCTGTTTTTT. Protein: CASRPSGGRGINTGELFF. The full variable domain, its missing parts supplied by reference TRBV7-9 and TRBJ2-2, is DTGVSQNPRHKITKRGQNVTFRCDPISEHNRLYWYRQTLGQGPEFLTYFQNEAQLEKSRLLSDRFSAERPKGSFSTLEIQRTEQGDSAMYLCASRPSGGRGINTGELFFGEGSRLTVL.

This chain links TRBV19 with TRBJ2-1, with 7 bases lining up with TRBD2. V shed 9 bases and J 4 bases; nucleotides not matched to a gene: 18. The germline V gene encodes CDR1 LNHDA and CDR2 SQIVND (reference sequence). The CDR3 length is 17 residues. The CDR3 nucleotides read TGTGCCAGCACCGCTTCCCTCATCGCGGGGGTTTACAATGAGCAGTTCTTC. Translated, it gives CASTASLIAGVYNEQFF.

The genes are TRBV4-1 and TRBJ2-7; 7 positions agree with TRBD1. This CDR3 is built from 13 residues. The J segment lost 6 bases and the V segment lost 4 bases, leaving 6 bases of the junction unmatched. Germline V lookup: CDR1 MGHRA, CDR2 YSYEKL. The CDR3 loop is CASSPTGAREQYF. In DNA form, the CDR3 reads TGCGCCAGCAGCCCCACAGGGGCTCGCGAGCAGTACTTC.

The chain recombines TRBV27 with TRBJ1-1; 7 bases are a match to TRBD1. Germline V lookup: CDR1 MNHEY, CDR2 SMNVEV (reference sequence). The trim removed 4 bases at V and 3 bases at J, leaving 8 bases unmatched. The CDR3 spans 15 residues. This CDR3 is CASSSRTGLDTEAFF. Written as DNA, the CDR3 is TGTGCCAGCAGTTCCAGGACAGGTTTGGACACTGAAGCTTTCTTT.

A word on this clone: The junction departs from the called germline gene at one end, perhaps through a read error. The chain carries TRBV5-8 and TRBJ2-1; D is ambiguous. Per germline, CDR1 SGHTS and CDR2 YDEGEE. The CDR3 is 14 amino acids. CDR3 region: CASSFSDSSNEQFF. In DNA form, the CDR3 reads TGTGCCAGCAGCTTCTCTGACTCCTCCAATGAGCAGTTCTTC.